Listed here is a single TCR beta chain. Its cognate antigen is unknown. Germline V gene data show CDR1 as SGHAT and CDR2 as FQNNGV. Trimming removed 5 bases at V and 2 bases at J, with 15 bases between. This CDR3 has 15 residues. Preparation of TCR beta libraries was done by quantitative 5'-RACE with molecular barcodes. TCRdb ran MiXCR on the 5' RACE reads and lists one entry per CDR3 protein. The table has about 480,000 distinct CDR3 sequences, more than 15% seen once. The data belong to a study of CD8 T cells in ankylosing spondylitis. Study conclusions and caveats: What appeared characteristic of ankylosing spondylitis blood was a TCR beta motif of about eight highly homologous variants. Within matched ankylosing spondylitis synovial fluid, disease-linked clones were reportedly significantly enriched. Some motif variants were previously reported in reactive arthritis synovial fluid and blood.

The chain couples TRBV11-2 to TRBJ1-1, with a tentative D call TRBD1 (5 bases). Sequenced: blood, either unsorted or a sorted T cell fraction (not recorded which). The receptor was derived from a male donor with ankylosing spondylitis. The chain's CDR3 is CASSPGQGTNTEAFF. The CDR3 DNA follows: TGTGCCAGCAGCCCCGGCCAGGGTACAAACACTGAAGCTTTCTTT.